The present T cell receptor (beta chain) was sequenced within a study of cytomegalovirus exposure and HLA in healthy donors. V shed 6 bases and J shed 14 bases, with 23 bases lying between them. This CDR3 is 15 amino acids long. The germline CDR1 and CDR2 sequences are MDHEN and SYDVKM. The PCR employed 60 Vbeta primers together with 13 Jbeta primers. Data came from immunoSEQ multiplex PCR; TCRdb stores just in-frame clones and leaves some out. The table records about 120,000 clones, more than 65% of them present only once. The chain links TRBV28 to TRBJ1-6; D unclear. Specimen: PBMCs. This TCR was recovered from a man aged 18-30 years in good health and CMV-seropositive. DNA for the CDR3: TGTGCCAGCAGGCTCTCCGACATTGGTAATACGGCCCTCCACTTT. Amino acids: CASRLSDIGNTALHF.